This TCR beta chain was retrieved from a study of blood T cells in healthy people across ages. General study results and limits: Higher diversity, along with more naive CD4+ cells, distinguished long-lived donors from aged donors. In older individuals, TCR beta diversity per million T cells was lower, falling roughly linearly with age.

Investigators took about 10 milliliters of peripheral blood from every donor. On this clonotype itself: What it binds is not known.

The trim removed 5 bases at V and 8 bases at J, leaving 8 bases unmatched. The CDR3 is made up of 14 amino acids. Per the germline V gene, CDR1 is SGHTA and CDR2 is FQGNSA. With a J-beta primer mix and a sample-barcoded 5' primer, a second PCR ran about 7 to 12 cycles. TCRdb fed the 5' RACE reads into MiXCR, producing one record per CDR3 protein. The sample carries hundreds of thousands of distinct CDR3 sequences, 46% recorded once. This TCR came from a man at least 80 years old in good health. This chain links TRBV7-2 with TRBJ2-2, with 7 bases matching TRBD1. Sequenced sample: blood. The CDR3 region is CASSPRTGWGELFF. In DNA form, the CDR3 reads TGTGCCAGCAGCCCTAGGACAGGTTGGGGGGAGCTGTTTTTT. The whole variable domain, remainder taken from reference TRBV7-2 and TRBJ2-2, is GAGVSQSPSNKVTEKGKDVELRCDPISGHTALYWYRQSLGQGLEFLIYFQGNSAPDKSGLPSDRFSAERTGGSVSTLTIQRTQQEDSAVYLCASSPRTGWGELFFGEGSRLTVL.